The 6 T cell receptor beta chains below come from one sample, sequenced in a study of shared clonotypes between healthy human individuals. Generated by immunoSEQ multiplex PCR, the TCRdb table keeps only in-frame clones and is missing some. The table has hundreds of thousands of clones, roughly 79% seen once. Source material: PBMCs. Source of these receptors: a woman in her forties in good health. Some clones in this sample may be carry-over from other donors' samples.

The chain carries TRBV4-2 and TRBJ2-3, with 7 bases identical to TRBD2. The J segment lost 2 bases and the V segment lost 0 bases, leaving 8 bases of the junction unmatched. Germline CDR1 and CDR2: LGHNA and YNFKEQ. CDR3 length: 17 amino acids. Here the CDR3 reads CASSQERASGNTDTQYF. Here the CDR3 DNA reads TGTGCCAGCAGCCAAGAACGGGCTAGCGGCAACACAGATACGCAGTATTTT.

This clone came up once. This rearrangement joins TRBV12-5 to TRBJ2-2; D may match TRBD1 or TRBD2 (5 bases each). The CDR3 has 13 residues. Trimming shortened V by 4 bases and J by 4 bases, and 7 bases separated the two germline ends. CDR1 is LGHNT, CDR2 FRNRAP, per germline. The CDR3 region has the DNA TGTGCTAGTGGTTACGGGGCCACCGGGGAGCTGTTTTTT. This encodes CASGYGATGELFF.

This clone turned up a few times. This sequence joins TRBV28 and TRBJ1-5; the D is unclear. V was cut by 1 base and J by 9 bases, with 13 bases left in between. The CDR3 consists of 14 residues. Per germline, CDR1 MDHEN and CDR2 SYDVKM. CDR3 region: CASSLSGNPVPQHF. The DNA for the CDR3 is TGTGCCAGCAGTTTATCGGGCAACCCTGTGCCCCAGCATTTT.

For the CDR3, the DNA is TGCGCCAGCAGCACTAGGACAGGGGGAAATTACAATGAGCAGTTCTTC. Protein sequence: CASSTRTGGNYNEQFF. V gene TRBV5-1 combines with J gene TRBJ2-1, with 10 positions matching TRBD1. This CDR3 region has 16 residues. J lost 4 bases, V lost 4 bases, and 8 bases had no gene match. The germline V gene encodes CDR1 SGHRS and CDR2 YFSETQ. Full variable domain (rest looked up from reference TRBV5-1 and TRBJ2-1): KAGVTQTPRYLIKTRGQQVTLSCSPISGHRSVSWYQQTPGQGLQFLFEYFSETQRNKGNFPGRFSGRQFSNSRSEMNVSTLELGDSALYLCASSTRTGGNYNEQFFGPGTRLTVL.

This clone was seen only once. This chain uses TRBV15 with TRBJ2-7; the match to TRBD1 covers 8 bases. CDR1 is LNHNV, CDR2 YYDKDF, per germline (reference sequence). The CDR3 covers 15 residues. V lost 1 base to trimming and J lost 0 bases; unmatched junction nucleotides: 2. In DNA form, the CDR3 reads TGTGCCACCAGCAGAGGGACAGGGACCTCCTACGAGCAGTACTTC. Its translation is CATSRGTGTSYEQYF.

This clone was observed once. The chain joins TRBV5-5 to TRBJ2-7; 9 positions match TRBD2. J gave up 2 bases and V 5 bases, and 8 bases lay outside the gene matches. Germline V lookup: CDR1 SGHKS, CDR2 YYEKEE (reference sequence). The CDR3 has 15 amino acids. CDR3 sequence reads: CASRPASGATYEQYF. The DNA for the CDR3 is TGTGCCAGCAGACCTGCTAGCGGGGCCACCTACGAGCAGTACTTC.